The T cell receptor (beta chain) under discussion was sequenced for a study of Graves' ophthalmopathy and Graves' hyperthyroidism. RNA transcripts were the template, and TCR beta CDR3 regions were amplified from them. Second-round multiplex PCR followed a first-round RT-PCR using HTBI primers. TCRdb fed the multiplex PCR reads into MiXCR, producing one record per CDR3 protein. The sample holds hundreds of thousands of distinct CDR3 sequences, 21% seen once. The CDR3 region is 13 residues in length, termini included. This clonotype appeared a few times. The CDR3 carries no conserved terminal phenylalanine or tryptophan, so it likely arises from a read error. It is unclear where the CDR3 begins or ends on the DNA, so no DNA is shown, and the CDR3 is as TCRdb lists it. The PBMCs used were ones drawn from approximately 10 ml of fresh peripheral blood.

This rearrangement joins TRBV12-3 or TRBV12-4 to TRBJ2-7; the table's D call, TRBD2, was not checked against the DNA. This clonotype was sampled from a young woman with stable Graves' hyperthyroidism. The sequenced material came from peripheral blood. This chain's CDR3 is CASSLTAVYEQCL.